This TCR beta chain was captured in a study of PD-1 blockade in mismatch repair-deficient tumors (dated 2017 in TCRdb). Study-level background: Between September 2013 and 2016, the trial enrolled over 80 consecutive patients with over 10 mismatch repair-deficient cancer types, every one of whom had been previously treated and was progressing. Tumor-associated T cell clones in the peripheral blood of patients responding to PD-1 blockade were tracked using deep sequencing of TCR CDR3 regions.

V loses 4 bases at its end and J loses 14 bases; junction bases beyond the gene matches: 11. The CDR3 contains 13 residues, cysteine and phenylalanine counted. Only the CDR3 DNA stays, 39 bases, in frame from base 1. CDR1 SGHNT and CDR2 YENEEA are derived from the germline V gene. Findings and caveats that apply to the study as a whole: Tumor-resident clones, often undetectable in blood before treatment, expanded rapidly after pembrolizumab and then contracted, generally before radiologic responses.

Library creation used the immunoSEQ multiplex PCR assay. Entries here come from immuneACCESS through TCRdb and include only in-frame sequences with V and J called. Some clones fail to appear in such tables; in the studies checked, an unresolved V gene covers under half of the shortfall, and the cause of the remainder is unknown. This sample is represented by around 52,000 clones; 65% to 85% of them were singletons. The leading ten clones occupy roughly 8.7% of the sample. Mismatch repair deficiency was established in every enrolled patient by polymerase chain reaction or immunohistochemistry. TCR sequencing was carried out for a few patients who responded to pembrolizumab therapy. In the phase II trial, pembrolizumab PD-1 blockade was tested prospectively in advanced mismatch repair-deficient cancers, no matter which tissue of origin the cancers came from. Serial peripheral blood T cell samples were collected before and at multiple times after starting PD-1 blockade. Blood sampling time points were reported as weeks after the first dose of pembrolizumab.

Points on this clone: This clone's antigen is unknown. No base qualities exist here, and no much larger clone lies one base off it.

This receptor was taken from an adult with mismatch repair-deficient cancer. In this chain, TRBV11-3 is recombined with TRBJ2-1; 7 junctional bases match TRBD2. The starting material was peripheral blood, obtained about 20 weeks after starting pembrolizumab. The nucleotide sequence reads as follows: TGTGCCAGCAGCTCTGGTGGAGGGAGGGCAAAGTTCTTC. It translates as CASSSGGGRAKFF.